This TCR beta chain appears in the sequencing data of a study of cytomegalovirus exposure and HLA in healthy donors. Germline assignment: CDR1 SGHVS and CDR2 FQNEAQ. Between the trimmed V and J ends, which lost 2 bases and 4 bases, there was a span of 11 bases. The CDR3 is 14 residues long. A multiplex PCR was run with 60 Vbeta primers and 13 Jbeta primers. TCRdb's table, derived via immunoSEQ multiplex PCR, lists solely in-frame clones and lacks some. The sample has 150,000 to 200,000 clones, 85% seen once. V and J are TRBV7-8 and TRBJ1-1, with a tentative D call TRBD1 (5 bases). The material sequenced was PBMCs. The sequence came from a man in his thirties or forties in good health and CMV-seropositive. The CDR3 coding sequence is TGTGCCAGCAGCTTACAGGGTATCGGCACTGAAGCTTTCTTT. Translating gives CASSLQGIGTEAFF.